This TCR beta chain was documented in a study of cytomegalovirus exposure and HLA in healthy donors. Study conclusions and caveats: Previous analysis showed most TCR beta V segments were productive about 87% or about 30% of the time. TCR beta V- and J-gene trimming was later associated with a missense DCLRE1C variant.

V lost 4 bases, J lost 9 bases, and 12 bases lay in between. From germline, CDR1 is SGHVS and CDR2 FQNEAQ. CDR3 length: 13 amino acids. With respect to this clone: Its antigen is currently unknown.

It was with 60 Vbeta and 13 Jbeta primers that the PCR ran. Profiling relied on immunoSEQ multiplex PCR, and the TCRdb table lists in-frame clones only, not all of them. Among tens of thousands of clones listed, 75% to 80% were seen once. The receptor's source is a woman aged 40 to 50 in good health and CMV-seropositive. This chain joins TRBV7-8 and TRBJ2-2; no clear D gene. The sequenced sample consisted of PBMCs. The CDR3: CASSSDSVRELFF. CDR3 DNA: TGTGCCAGCAGCTCTGATAGTGTTCGGGAGCTGTTTTTT.